This T cell receptor (beta chain) was retrieved from a study of T cell changes during pregnancy in multiple sclerosis. The CDR3 totals 14 residues. Unmatched junction bases numbered 2, after V lost 5 bases and J lost 4 bases. Germline V CDR1 and CDR2: LNHDA, SQIVND (reference sequence). Method: immunoSEQ multiplex PCR; TCRdb's copy keeps in-frame clones and lacks some. The sample has about 80,000 clones; around nine tenths are singletons. This chain connects TRBV19 to TRBJ1-4; TRBD1 aligns across 9 bases. Material: CD4+ T cells from peripheral blood mononuclear cells, obtained before pregnancy. The clonotype originates from a female donor with multiple sclerosis, enrolled in a pregnancy study. In DNA form, the CDR3 reads TGTGCCAGTAGTGCGGACAGGGGTAATGAAAAACTGTTTTTT. It translates to CASSADRGNEKLFF. Based on the CDR3 plus reference TRBV19 and TRBJ1-4, the full variable domain is DGGITQSPKYLFRKEGQNVTLSCEQNLNHDAMYWYRQDPGQGLRLIYYSQIVNDFQKGDIAEGYSVSREKKESFPLTVTSAQKNPTAFYLCASSADRGNEKLFFGSGTQLSVL.